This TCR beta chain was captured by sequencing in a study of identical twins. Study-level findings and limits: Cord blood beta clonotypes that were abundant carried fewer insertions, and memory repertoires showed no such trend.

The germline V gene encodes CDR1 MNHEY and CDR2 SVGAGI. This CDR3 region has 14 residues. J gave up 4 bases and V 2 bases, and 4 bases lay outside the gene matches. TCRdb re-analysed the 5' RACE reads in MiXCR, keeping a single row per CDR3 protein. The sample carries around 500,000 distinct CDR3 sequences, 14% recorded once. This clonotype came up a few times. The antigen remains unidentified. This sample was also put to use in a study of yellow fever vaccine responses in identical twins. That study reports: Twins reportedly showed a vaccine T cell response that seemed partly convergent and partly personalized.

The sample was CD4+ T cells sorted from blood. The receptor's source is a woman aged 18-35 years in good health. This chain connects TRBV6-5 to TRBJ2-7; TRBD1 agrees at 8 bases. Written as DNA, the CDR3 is TGTGCCAGCAGTTACGCCGGGACAGGTTACGAGCAGTACTTC. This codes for CASSYAGTGYEQYF.